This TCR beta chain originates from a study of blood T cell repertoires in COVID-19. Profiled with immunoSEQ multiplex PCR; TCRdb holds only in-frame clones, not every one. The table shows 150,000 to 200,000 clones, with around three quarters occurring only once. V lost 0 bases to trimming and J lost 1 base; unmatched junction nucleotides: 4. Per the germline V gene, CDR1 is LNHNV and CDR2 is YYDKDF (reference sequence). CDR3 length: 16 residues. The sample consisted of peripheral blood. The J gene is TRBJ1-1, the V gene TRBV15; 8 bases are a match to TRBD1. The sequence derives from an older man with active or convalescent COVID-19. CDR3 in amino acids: CATSRDFGTGNTEAFF. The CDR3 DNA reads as TGTGCCACCAGCAGAGATTTCGGGACAGGGAACACTGAAGCTTTCTTT.